These T cell receptor beta chains were read from a single sample in a study of T-cell reconstitution after alpha-beta-depleted transplantation in children. TCRdb called the PCR reads again in MiXCR, with one record for every CDR3 protein. The sample lists a few thousand distinct CDR3 sequences, over 7.5% seen once, with around 42% in the top ten. The source was PBMCs, mostly from graft donor cells, collected 180 days after TCRalphabeta/CD19-depleted stem cell transplant. These receptors were obtained from a male patient between 2 and 10 years old who had a stem cell transplant for acute lymphoblastic leukemia, so the T cells may come from the graft donor. Both conserved end residues are part of each CDR3. Fields, in order: clone size, V gene, D gene, J gene, CDR3 DNA, CDR3 protein. A D gene is named only where the DNA matches it firmly. Clone size is given for some rows only: seen once, a few or many times, or a class if the clone is expanded.

>many|TRBV5-1|.|TRBJ2-3
TGCGCCAGCAGCTTTTCAGGGGATAGCACAGATACGCAGTATTTT
CASSFSGDSTDTQYF
>many|TRBV7-8|TRBD2|TRBJ2-3
TGTGCCAGCAGCTGGGGCGGGACTAGCGTTAGGACAGATACGCAGTATTTT
CASSWGGTSVRTDTQYF
>many|TRBV11-3|TRBD2|TRBJ2-1
TGTGCCAGCAGCTTAGGTGTAGCGGGACCTCTCAATGAGCAGTTCTTC
CASSLGVAGPLNEQFF
>many|TRBV11-3|TRBD2|TRBJ2-5
TGTGCCAGCAGCCTTAGGACTAGCGGGAGGGGTGGGGAGACCCAGTACTTC
CASSLRTSGRGGETQYF
>large|TRBV20-1|TRBD1|TRBJ1-1
TGCAGTGCTGGTAGTCGGGACAGGCTTATATGGGACACTGAAGCTTTCTTT
CSAGSRDRLIWDTEAFF
>many|TRBV7-9|.|TRBJ2-1
TGTGCCAGCAGCCTGGGACTGTCTATATTCAATGAGCAGTTCTTC
CASSLGLSIFNEQFF
>medium-sized|TRBV24-1|.|TRBJ2-7
TGTGCCACCAGTGATCTAAGGGACAACGGGGAGCAGTACTTC
CATSDLRDNGEQYF
>many|TRBV7-9|.|TRBJ1-1
TGTGCCAGCAGGGAGGGGGGGGGCACTGAAGCTTTCTTT
CASREGGGTEAFF
>.|TRBV4-2|.|TRBJ2-1
TGTGCCAGCAGCCCGGGGGTTATTTACAATGAGCAGTTCTTC
CASSPGVIYNEQFF
>many|TRBV5-6|TRBD1|TRBJ2-3
TGTGCCGGTGGACAGGTTAGCACAGATACGCAGTATTTT
CAGGQVSTDTQYF
>.|TRBV7-2|.|TRBJ1-1
TGTGCCAGCAGCTTTTTGTCCAGTGAAGCTTTCTTT
CASSFLSSEAFF
>many|TRBV20-1|TRBD2|TRBJ2-3
TGCAGTGCAAAGCATCTAGCGGGAGGGCCAGATACGCAGTATTTT
CSAKHLAGGPDTQYF
>medium-sized|TRBV7-9|.|TRBJ1-1
TGTGCCACTTCATGGGTATGGGACACTGAAGCTTTCTTT
CATSWVWDTEAFF
>medium-sized|TRBV9|.|TRBJ2-7
TGTGCCAGCAGCGTAGCAACAGGGAGCTACGAGCAGTACTTC
CASSVATGSYEQYF
>many|TRBV6-5|TRBD1|TRBJ2-7
TGTGCCAGCAGTTACCGACAGGGGGCGCCCCACGAGCAGTACTTC
CASSYRQGAPHEQYF
>many|TRBV7-9|.|TRBJ2-7
TGTGCCAGCAGCTCCTCGGGACACCTCTACGAGCAGTACTTC
CASSSSGHLYEQYF
>many|TRBV7-9|TRBD1|TRBJ1-2
TGTGCCAGCAGCTCGCTAGGGACAGACTATGGCTACACCTTC
CASSSLGTDYGYTF
>medium-sized|TRBV7-9|.|TRBJ1-1
TGTGCCAGCAGCTTTTCACAGGGTGGGGATACTGAAGCTTTCTTT
CASSFSQGGDTEAFF
>many|TRBV7-9|TRBD1|TRBJ1-2
TGTGCCAGCAGCTCCACCGACCGACAGGGGTTAAAGTATGGCTACACCTTC
CASSSTDRQGLKYGYTF
>medium-sized|TRBV6-5|TRBD1|TRBJ1-4
TGTGCCAGCAGGGGGACAGGCGCTGAAAAACTGTTTTTT
CASRGTGAEKLFF
>many|TRBV7-9|.|TRBJ1-1
TGTGCCAGCAGCTTAGGATTGACTACTGAAGCTTTCTTT
CASSLGLTTEAFF
>many|TRBV7-9|.|TRBJ2-3
TGTGCCAGCAGGTGGAAGGTCACAGATACGCAGTATTTT
CASRWKVTDTQYF
>.|TRBV6-2/TRBV6-3|.|TRBJ2-7
TGTGCCAGCAGTTACTCCAGGACAGTCCACGAGCAGTACTTC
CASSYSRTVHEQYF
>many|TRBV12-3/TRBV12-4|.|TRBJ2-7
TGTGCCAGCAGTTTCGGACAGTTCTACGAGCAGTACTTC
CASSFGQFYEQYF
>many|TRBV5-3|TRBD2|TRBJ2-1
TGTGCCAGAAGATGGGAGCGGGAGGGCCTCTCCTACAATGAGCAGTTCTTC
CARRWEREGLSYNEQFF
>many|TRBV5-1|.|TRBJ2-3
TGCGCCAGCAGCTTGGACTCCGACACCTACCATAGTACGCAGTATTTT
CASSLDSDTYHSTQYF
>once|TRBV10-3|.|TRBJ1-1
TGTGCCATCAGTGAGGCAGCTGGTGAAGCTTTCTTT
CAISEAAGEAFF
>large|TRBV13|.|TRBJ1-5
TGTGCCAGCAGCTTGGGGGGCAGGGTCGGGCAGCCCCAGCATTTT
CASSLGGRVGQPQHF
>.|TRBV2|.|TRBJ1-5
TGTGCCAGCAGTGAAGATGCGGTCAGCCCCCAGCATTTT
CASSEDAVSPQHF
>many|TRBV29-1|TRBD1|TRBJ2-1
TGCAGCGTTGAGAACAGGGGGCCGAATGAGCAGTTCTTC
CSVENRGPNEQFF
>medium-sized|TRBV7-9|.|TRBJ1-1
TGTGCCAGCAGCTTAGGGGTAACACTGAACACTGAAGCTTTCTTT
CASSLGVTLNTEAFF
>many|TRBV7-9|.|TRBJ2-7
TGTGCCAGCAGCCCTATGGTCTACGAGCAGTACTTC
CASSPMVYEQYF
>many|TRBV24-1|TRBD2|TRBJ2-7
TGTGCCACCAGTGATTCGAGGACTAGGATCTACGAGCAGTACTTC
CATSDSRTRIYEQYF
>many|TRBV4-1|.|TRBJ2-1
TGCGCCAGCAGCCAAACGGTTGGGGGGTCATACAATGAGCAGTTCTTC
CASSQTVGGSYNEQFF
>many|TRBV25-1|.|TRBJ2-7
TGTGCCAGCAAGTTGGCCGGAACCTACGAGCAGTACTTC
CASKLAGTYEQYF
>many|TRBV19|.|TRBJ2-1
TGTGCCAGTAGTATATGGGGTCTAGCCACAAATGAGCAGTTCTTC
CASSIWGLATNEQFF
>.|TRBV5-7|.|TRBJ2-7
TGTGCCATGAGCCCCGGGCGGCGGGGCGAGCAGTACTTC
CAMSPGRRGEQYF
>many|TRBV7-9|TRBD2|TRBJ2-3
TGTGCCAGCAGCTTTATTAGCGGGAGCTCCCCAGATACGCAGTATTTT
CASSFISGSSPDTQYF
>many|TRBV7-9|TRBD1|TRBJ2-7
TGTGCCAGCAGCTCCCCAGGGGGCGAGCAGTACTTC
CASSSPGGEQYF
>many|TRBV6-5|TRBD1|TRBJ1-4
TGTGCCAGCAGTTACCAGCAGGGGGCGAAATGGAAACTGTTTTTT
CASSYQQGAKWKLFF
>many|TRBV28|TRBD1|TRBJ1-2
TGTGCCAGCAGCTCCGGGACAGGGCCTGCTAACTATGGCTACACCTTC
CASSSGTGPANYGYTF
>many|TRBV28|.|TRBJ1-2
TGTGCCAGCAGGACAACCGCCTATGGCTACACCTTC
CASRTTAYGYTF
>many|TRBV20-1|.|TRBJ2-1
TGCAGTGCTAGGGTTGCGGGGACCTACAATGAGCAGTTCTTC
CSARVAGTYNEQFF
>medium-sized|TRBV7-9|TRBD2|TRBJ2-1
TGTGCCAGCAGCTTAGGGACTAGCGGGAGCTACAATGAGCAGTTCTTC
CASSLGTSGSYNEQFF
>many|TRBV5-1|.|TRBJ2-3
TGCGCCAGCAGCTTTTTGACGCGAAAGAGGAACACAGATACGCAGTATTTT
CASSFLTRKRNTDTQYF
>many|TRBV7-9|TRBD2|TRBJ2-7
TGTGCCAGCAGTTTAGCGGGAGGTCGACGCGAGCAGTACTTC
CASSLAGGRREQYF
>many|TRBV5-1|.|TRBJ2-7
TGCGCCAGCAGCCCACGACTACCCCACAATCGGGAGCAGTACTTC
CASSPRLPHNREQYF
>many|TRBV29-1|TRBD2|TRBJ2-3
TGCAGCGTTGAATCAGGACTAGCGGAGTCGTACCCAGATACGCAGTATTTT
CSVESGLAESYPDTQYF
>medium-sized|TRBV7-2|.|TRBJ2-1
TGTGCCACGGTCGGGGGAGGCCCCTACAATGAGCAGTTCTTC
CATVGGGPYNEQFF